These 19 T cell receptor beta chains were sequenced from one sample in a study of T cell repertoires in cytomegalovirus infection. Which antigens these TCRs recognize remains unknown. TCRdb itself ran the reads through MiXCR, one entry per CDR3 protein. The profile shows some 940,000 distinct CDR3 sequences, around 30% of them singletons. The material sequenced was cultured CD8+ T cells from PBMCs, taken from culture after CMV antigen stimulation. The receptors shown here come from a human donor in good health (CMV status not recorded). Some clones in this sample may be carry-over from other donors' samples.

This chain joins TRBV27 and TRBJ2-2, with D perhaps TRBD1 (6 bases). Germline CDR1 is MNHEY and CDR2 is SMNVEV (reference sequence). This CDR3 has 12 amino acids. V was shortened by 5 bases and J by 9 bases, with 10 bases between the two germline ends. This CDR3 is CASSRDIRELFF. The CDR3 nucleotides read TGTGCCAGCAGTCGGGACATCCGGGAGCTGTTTTTT.

The chain joins TRBV7-9 to TRBJ2-3, with 10 bases fitting TRBD2. The V segment lost 6 bases and the J segment 5 bases; nucleotides outside the gene matches: 11. The V gene's germline CDR1 is SEHNR and CDR2 FQNEAQ (reference sequence). This CDR3 is 16 amino acids long. The CDR3 reads CASSNPASGGLDTQYF. DNA of the CDR3: TGTGCCAGCAGTAACCCGGCTAGCGGGGGTTTAGATACGCAGTATTTT.

This clonotype showed up many times. V gene TRBV7-2 combines with J gene TRBJ1-2; D unresolved. The germline gives CDR1 SGHTA, CDR2 FQGNSA. The CDR3 loop spans 15 amino acids. V lost 5 bases and J lost 2, with 15 bases in between. CDR3 bases: TGTGCCAGCAGCGTGAGGGAAGTCCGGAACTATGGCTACACCTTC. Translating it yields CASSVREVRNYGYTF.

This chain connects TRBV7-2 to TRBJ1-1, with D possibly TRBD1 on 5 matching bases. V lost 4 bases to trimming and J lost 4 bases, with 13 bases between them. Germline V gives CDR1 SGHTA, CDR2 FQGNSA. The CDR3 contains 14 residues. This CDR3 is CASSSPPGGTEAFF. In DNA, the CDR3 is TGTGCCAGCAGCTCCCCCCCGGGGGGCACTGAAGCTTTCTTT. The entire variable domain, with the rest obtained from reference TRBV7-2 and TRBJ1-1, is as follows: GAGVSQSPSNKVTEKGKDVELRCDPISGHTALYWYRQSLGQGLEFLIYFQGNSAPDKSGLPSDRFSAERTGGSVSTLTIQRTQQEDSAVYLCASSSPPGGTEAFFGQGTRLTVV.

This clonotype has just a few counts. The chain employs TRBV6-1 and TRBJ2-3; no reliable D call. Germline V gene lookup returns CDR1 MNHNS and CDR2 SASEGT. The CDR3 length is 15 residues. Trimming left V 6 bases short and J 1 base short, with 14 bases between. The CDR3 bases are TGTGCCAGCAGCCCGACACCATCGGGCACAGATACGCAGTATTTT. Translation: CASSPTPSGTDTQYF.

As regards this clonotype: One junction end disagrees with the germline gene, perhaps due to a read error. The genes are TRBV27 and TRBJ2-1, with D uncertain. Germline lookup yields CDR1 MNHEY and CDR2 SMNVEV (reference sequence). The CDR3 has 16 amino acids. CDR3 bases: TGTGTCAGCAGTTTAAATCTGAGAAATTTATACAATGAGCAGTTCTTC. This gives the protein CVSSLNLRNLYNEQFF.

The chain joins TRBV27 to TRBJ2-7; 7 bases align to TRBD1. This CDR3 has 13 amino acids. With 10 bases clipped from V and 1 base from J, the junction kept 7 bases outside the gene matches. CDR1 and CDR2 from the germline V gene are MNHEY and SMNVEV (reference sequence). The CDR3, as DNA: TGTGCCATCGCCCCGACAGGGTCCTACGAGCAGTACTTC. It codes for CAIAPTGSYEQYF.

The chain combines TRBV6-1 with TRBJ1-3; D unresolved. CDR1 is MNHNS, CDR2 SASEGT, per germline. The ends were cut back, 7 bases at V and 0 bases at J, with 13 bases in the middle. The CDR3 contains 15 residues. The DNA for the CDR3 is TGTGCCAGCAATTCTCCTCGGAACTCTGGAAACACCATATATTTT. It translates to CASNSPRNSGNTIYF.

This clonotype appeared many times. V gene TRBV7-6 combines with J gene TRBJ2-1; 10 nucleotides match TRBD2. Germline CDR1 reads SGHVS; CDR2 reads FNYEAQ. CDR3 length: 17 amino acids. V lost 5 bases and J lost 10; bases outside the gene matches: 17. CDR3 protein: CASSHIELAGPKGEQFF. CDR3 nucleotide sequence: TGTGCCAGCAGCCACATCGAACTAGCGGGGCCGAAAGGGGAGCAGTTCTTC. The entire variable domain, with the rest obtained from reference TRBV7-6 and TRBJ2-1, is as follows: GAGVSQSPRYKVTKRGQDVALRCDPISGHVSLYWYRQALGQGPEFLTYFNYEAQQDKSGLPNDRFSAERPEGSISTLTIQRTEQRDSAMYRCASSHIELAGPKGEQFFGPGTRLTVL.

This sequence joins TRBV20-1 and TRBJ1-1, with 8 bases identical to TRBD1. The V gene's germline CDR1 is DFQATT and CDR2 SNEGSKA (reference sequence). The CDR3 runs 14 residues. V lost 0 bases, J lost 4 bases, and 4 bases stayed unmatched. CDR3 in DNA: TGCAGTGCTAGAGATCGAACAGGGGGCACTGAAGCTTTCTTT. Protein sequence: CSARDRTGGTEAFF.

This clonotype was detected many times. The chain couples TRBV27 to TRBJ2-2; D possibly corresponds to TRBD2 (6 bases). V was pared by 7 bases and J by 0 bases, with 18 bases between. The CDR3 contains 17 residues. Germline lookup yields CDR1 MNHEY and CDR2 SMNVEV (reference sequence). The CDR3 DNA reads TGTGCCAGCACCACCCTTCTGCGGGGACCGAACACCGGGGAGCTGTTTTTT. This translates into CASTTLLRGPNTGELFF.

This clonotype was observed a handful of times. The chain links TRBV7-3 to TRBJ2-3; D is unclear. CDR1 SGHTA and CDR2 FQGTGA come from the germline V gene. This CDR3 is built from 14 residues. V was clipped by 2 bases and J by 4 bases, with 10 bases between them. The CDR3 is CASSLSGRSDTQYF. CDR3 DNA sequence: TGTGCCAGCAGCTTATCTGGGCGGTCAGATACGCAGTATTTT.

This clonotype came up a few times. The chain uses TRBV6-1 and TRBJ2-1; D possibly corresponds to TRBD2 (6 bases). The length of the CDR3 is 18 residues. The V gene's germline CDR1 is MNHNS and CDR2 SASEGT. Trimming shortened V by 2 bases and J by 1 base, and 18 bases separated the two germline ends. CDR3 amino acids: CASSEYPVEGSSYNEQFF. CDR3 in DNA: TGTGCCAGCAGTGAATACCCTGTGGAGGGTAGTTCCTACAATGAGCAGTTCTTC.

This sequence joins TRBV29-1 and TRBJ2-5; D call uncertain. The CDR3 has 11 residues. V lost 7 bases, J lost 6 bases, and 12 bases lay in between. Germline V gives CDR1 SQVTM, CDR2 ANQGSEA. CDR3 in amino acids: CSGIRWQTQYF. The CDR3 DNA reads as TGCAGCGGGATCCGGTGGCAGACCCAGTACTTC.

This clonotype was seen only a few times. This CDR3 is CASSIGARAKETQYF. CDR3 in DNA: TGTGCCAGTAGTATTGGTGCGAGGGCAAAAGAGACCCAGTACTTC. V and J are TRBV19 and TRBJ2-5, with D possibly TRBD2 on 5 matching bases. Germline-derived CDR1 and CDR2 are LNHDA and SQIVND (reference sequence). This CDR3 is 15 amino acids long. V lost 3 bases, J lost 3 bases, and 14 bases lay in between.

J is TRBJ2-7 and V is TRBV6-6; 8 bases agree with TRBD1. The CDR3 runs 14 residues. The V and J ends lost 7 bases and 2 bases, in that order; junction bases with no gene match: 7. CDR1 MNHNY and CDR2 SVGAGI come from the germline V gene (reference sequence). In nucleotides, the CDR3 is TGTGCCAGCATCCCAGGACAGGGCACCTACGAGCAGTACTTC. Its protein is CASIPGQGTYEQYF.

In its sample, this clonotype was seen many times. The chain combines TRBV27 with TRBJ2-1; no definite D call. The length of the CDR3 is 14 residues. V lost 5 bases to trimming and J lost 2 bases, with 10 bases between them. Germline V gene sequence: CDR1 MNHEY, CDR2 SMNVEV (reference sequence). The CDR3 here is CASSLSDTYNEQFF. CDR3 nucleotides: TGTGCCAGCAGTCTAAGTGATACCTACAATGAGCAGTTCTTC.

This clonotype was seen a handful of times. This sequence joins TRBV19 and TRBJ1-5, with TRBD1 as a possible D gene (5 bases). Germline CDR1 reads LNHDA; CDR2 reads SQIVND (reference sequence). The V gene lost 6 bases and the J gene lost 3 bases, with 15 bases spanning the gap. This CDR3 is 15 amino acids long. CDR3 bases: TGTGCCAGTAGCCCTATGATTGGGACCAATCAGCCCCAGCATTTT. This sequence encodes CASSPMIGTNQPQHF.

In this sample, this clonotype turned up a few times. V usage is TRBV24-1 and J usage is TRBJ2-7; perhaps TRBD2 as D (6 bases). The ends were cut back, 4 bases at V and 6 bases at J, with 6 bases in the middle. The CDR3 length is 11 residues. CDR1 is KGHDR, CDR2 SFDVKD, per germline. CDR3 residues: CATSDGSEQYF. As DNA, the CDR3 is TGTGCCACCAGTGACGGGAGCGAGCAGTACTTC.